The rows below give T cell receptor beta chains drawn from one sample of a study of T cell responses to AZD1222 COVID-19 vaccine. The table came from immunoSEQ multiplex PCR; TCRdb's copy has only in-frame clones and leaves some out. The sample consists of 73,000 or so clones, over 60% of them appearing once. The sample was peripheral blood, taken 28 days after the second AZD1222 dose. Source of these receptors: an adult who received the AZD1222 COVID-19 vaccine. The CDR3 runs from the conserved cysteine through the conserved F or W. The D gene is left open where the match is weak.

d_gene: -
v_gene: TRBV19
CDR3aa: CATQGWGTSTDTQYF

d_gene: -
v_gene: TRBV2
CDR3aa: CASSVEPGEGGYTF

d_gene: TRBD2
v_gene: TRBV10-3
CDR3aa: CAIPRGGGVETGELFF

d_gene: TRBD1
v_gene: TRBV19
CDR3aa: CASTLGGDGGNQPQHF

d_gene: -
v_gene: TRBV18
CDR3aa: CASSSTSTDTQYF

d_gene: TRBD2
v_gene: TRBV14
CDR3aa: CASSQDPLAGGTDTQYF

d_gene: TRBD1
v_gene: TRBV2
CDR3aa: CASRYRGQETQYF

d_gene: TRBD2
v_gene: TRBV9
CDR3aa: CASSVSGGASYNEQFF

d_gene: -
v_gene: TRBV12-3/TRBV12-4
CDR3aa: CASSGPFRTAQHF

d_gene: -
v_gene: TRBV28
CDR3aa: CASSPDRSAFF

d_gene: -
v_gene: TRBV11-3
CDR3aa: CASSLVAGPDFEAFF

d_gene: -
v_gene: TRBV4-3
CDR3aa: CASSQDTGGKLFF

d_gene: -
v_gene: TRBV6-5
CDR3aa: CASSSGGVRYNSPLHF

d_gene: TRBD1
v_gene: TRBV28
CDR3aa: CASRGQGDRHF

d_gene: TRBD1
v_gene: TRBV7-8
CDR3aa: CASSLVDRGDEQFF

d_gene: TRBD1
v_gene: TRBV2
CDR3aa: CASSWTGTGEKLFF

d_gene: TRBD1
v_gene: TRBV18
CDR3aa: CASSQTGALSSYNEQFF

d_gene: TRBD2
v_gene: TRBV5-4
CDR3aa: CASSQRGVYEQYF

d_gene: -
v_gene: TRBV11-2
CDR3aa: CASSLDQGRGAFF

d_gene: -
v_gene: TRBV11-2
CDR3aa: CASSLGESISYEQYF

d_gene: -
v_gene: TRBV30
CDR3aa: CAWLSSGVTQYF

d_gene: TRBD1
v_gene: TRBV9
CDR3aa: CASSEGDSSYEQYF

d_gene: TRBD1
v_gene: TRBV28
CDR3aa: CASSTFSTGWDEQYF

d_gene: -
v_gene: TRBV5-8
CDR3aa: CASSFPISTANSPLHF

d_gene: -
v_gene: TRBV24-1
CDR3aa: CATSGPDYEQYF

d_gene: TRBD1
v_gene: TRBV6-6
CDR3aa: CASSLDLKGQGRETQYF

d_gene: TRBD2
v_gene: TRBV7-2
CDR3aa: CASSLPGTRGRNEQFF

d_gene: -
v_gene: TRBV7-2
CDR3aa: CASSWGHGSSYEQYF

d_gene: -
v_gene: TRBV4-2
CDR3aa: CASSQEGAGDSPLHF

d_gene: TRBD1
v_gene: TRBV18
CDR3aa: CASSPVTGYWETQYF

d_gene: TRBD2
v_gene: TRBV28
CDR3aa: CASSPARLAEDNEQFF

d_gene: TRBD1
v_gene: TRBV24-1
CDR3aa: CATSDGPGTGTYNEQFF

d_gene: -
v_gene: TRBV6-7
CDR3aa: CASSSVKGKGANYGYTF

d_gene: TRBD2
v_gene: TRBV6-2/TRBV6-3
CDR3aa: CASSPGVAGVHEQYF

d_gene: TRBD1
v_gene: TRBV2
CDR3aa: CASSDRDRGTDTQYF

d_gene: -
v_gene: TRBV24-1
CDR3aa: CATSDWDKNTEAFF

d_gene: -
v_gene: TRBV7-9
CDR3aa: CASSLVGGAYEQYF

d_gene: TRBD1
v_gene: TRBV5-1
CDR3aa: CASSLTGQGELGAEAFF

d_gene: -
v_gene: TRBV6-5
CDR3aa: CASWESGYNEQFF

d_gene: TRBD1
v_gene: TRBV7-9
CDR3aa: CASSLGQGVVQQFF

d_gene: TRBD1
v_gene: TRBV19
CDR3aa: CASSIDRDSQETQYF

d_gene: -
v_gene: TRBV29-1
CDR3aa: CSVDDPKGAGGTTDTQYF

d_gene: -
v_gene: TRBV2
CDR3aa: CASSEVGPQETQYF

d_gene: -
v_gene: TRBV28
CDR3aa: CASSRLVDTQYF

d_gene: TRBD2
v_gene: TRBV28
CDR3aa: CASSPSGGAGTFYEQYF

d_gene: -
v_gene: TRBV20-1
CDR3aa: CSAKTIYEQYF

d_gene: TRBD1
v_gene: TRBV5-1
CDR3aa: CASSLGDRVSEQYF